At least ten counts were recorded for the clone carrying this T cell receptor beta chain. Its antigen is not identified. In the sort, naive CD8 T cells were defined as CD8+CD4-CCR7+CD45RA+. The sample comes from a study of molecular identifiers for immune sequencing clone quantification. Study conclusions and caveats: Spiked TCR RNA from one Jurkat cell reportedly showed up when mixed among 950,000 to 1,000,000 naive cells.

Methods described previously were used for bulk TCR libraries, and listed TCR primers were applied. TCRdb independently ran MiXCR on the PCR reads; one entry per CDR3 protein. The table lists 63,000 or so distinct CDR3 sequences, less than 20% of them singletons. The origin of this receptor is a human donor in good health. Some libraries in this study had Jurkat cell RNA spiked in. The source material was naive CD8+ T cells from blood, with Jurkat cell RNA spiked in. Regarding subset: FACS-sorted CD8+CD4-CCR7+CD45RA+ naive T cells.

CDR3 region: CASSLGQGVYEQFF. The CDR3 DNA follows: TGTGCCAGCAGTTTGGGACAGGGGGTCTATGAGCAGTTCTTC. The genes are TRBV12-3 or TRBV12-4 and TRBJ2-1; TRBD1 agrees at 11 bases. With 3 bases clipped from V and 8 bases from J, the junction kept 3 bases outside the gene matches. This CDR3 is 14 amino acids long.